This T cell receptor (beta chain) was identified in a study of blood T cells in healthy people across ages. Findings of the study overall: Roughly linear age-related decline in beta diversity appeared, significant by age approximately 41.

The J segment lost 7 bases and the V segment lost 5 bases, leaving 17 bases of the junction unmatched. The CDR3 runs 18 residues. Germline-derived CDR1 and CDR2 are SEHNR and FQNEAQ (reference sequence). In this sample, this clonotype turned up a few times. Its antigen remains unidentified. Primed by a sample-barcoded 5' primer and a J-beta primer mix, a second PCR proceeded for about 6 to 12 cycles. Researchers report that each sample yielded at least 3 million CDR3-containing paired-end reads. MiXCR was run by TCRdb on the 5' RACE reads, yielding one entry per CDR3 protein. The sample contains about 780,000 distinct CDR3 sequences, 20% to 30% of which appear only once. These same records also appear under a second study, on T cells of mothers and their children. That investigation notes: For each mother, over 8.5 million TCR beta CDR3 reads were obtained, and for each child, about 3 million. Related and unrelated pairs show similar thymic shaping of TCR recombination output.

The clonotype originates from a boy aged 10-17 years in good health. V and J are TRBV7-9 and TRBJ2-3; 11 bases are shared with TRBD1. The sequenced sample consisted of blood. The DNA of the CDR3 is TGTGCCAGCAGCATCCCGCCAGGCGGACAGGGGGCTGGAAATACGCAGTATTTT. Protein sequence: CASSIPPGGQGAGNTQYF.